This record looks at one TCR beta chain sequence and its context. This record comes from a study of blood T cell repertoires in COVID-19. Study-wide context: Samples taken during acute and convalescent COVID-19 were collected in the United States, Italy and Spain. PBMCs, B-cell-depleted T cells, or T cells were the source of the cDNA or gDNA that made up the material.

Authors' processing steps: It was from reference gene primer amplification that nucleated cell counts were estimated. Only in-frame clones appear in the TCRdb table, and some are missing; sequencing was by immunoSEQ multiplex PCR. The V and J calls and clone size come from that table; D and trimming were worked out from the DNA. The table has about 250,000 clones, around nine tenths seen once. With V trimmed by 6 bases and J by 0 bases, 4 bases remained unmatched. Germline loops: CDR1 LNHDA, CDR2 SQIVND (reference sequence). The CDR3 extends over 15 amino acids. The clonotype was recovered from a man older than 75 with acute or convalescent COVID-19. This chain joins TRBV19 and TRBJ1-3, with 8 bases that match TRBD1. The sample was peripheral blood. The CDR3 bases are TGTGCCAGTAGCCAAACAGGGGGCTCTGGAAACACCATATATTTT. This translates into CASSQTGGSGNTIYF.